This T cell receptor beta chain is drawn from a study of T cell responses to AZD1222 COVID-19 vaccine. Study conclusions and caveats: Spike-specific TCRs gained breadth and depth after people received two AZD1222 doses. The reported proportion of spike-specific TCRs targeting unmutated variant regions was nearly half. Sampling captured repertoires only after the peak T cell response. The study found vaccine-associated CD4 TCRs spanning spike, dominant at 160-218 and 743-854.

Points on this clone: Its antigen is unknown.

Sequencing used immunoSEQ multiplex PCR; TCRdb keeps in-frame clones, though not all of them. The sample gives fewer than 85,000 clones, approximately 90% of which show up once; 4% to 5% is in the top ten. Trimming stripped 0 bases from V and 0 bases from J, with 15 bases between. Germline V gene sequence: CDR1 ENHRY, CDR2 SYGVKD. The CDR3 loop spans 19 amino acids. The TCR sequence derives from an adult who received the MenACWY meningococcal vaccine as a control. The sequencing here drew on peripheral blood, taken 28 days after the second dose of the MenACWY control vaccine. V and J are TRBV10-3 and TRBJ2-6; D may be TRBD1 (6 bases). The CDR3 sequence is CAISESGAGPNSGANVLTF. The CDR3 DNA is TGTGCCATCAGTGAGTCGGGGGCGGGCCCAAACTCTGGGGCCAACGTCCTGACTTTC.